The rows below give T cell receptor beta chains drawn from one sample of a study of blood T cell repertoires in COVID-19. Sequencing used immunoSEQ multiplex PCR; TCRdb keeps in-frame clones, though not all of them. This table holds 25,000 to 30,000 clones, around 96% found once. Sequenced input: peripheral blood. Receptor source: a human donor with active COVID-19. The donor label of this sample is uncertain. The CDR3 runs from the conserved cysteine through the conserved F or W. D genes are given only for firm matches. The size entry is marked missing in some rows and otherwise reads once, few, many or a size class.

J	size	V	D	DNA	CDR3
TRBJ2-5	.	TRBV7-9	TRBD2	TGTGCCAGCAGCTCAGACCCGGGACTAGCGGGAAGAGAGACCCAGTACTTC	CASSSDPGLAGRETQYF
TRBJ2-3	.	TRBV7-2	.	TGTGCCAGCAGCTCTGGCACAGATACGCAGTATTTT	CASSSGTDTQYF
TRBJ2-4	.	TRBV19	.	TGTGCCAGTAGTATAGCGGGTAACGGGGCCAAAAACATTCAGTACTTC	CASSIAGNGAKNIQYF
TRBJ1-1	.	TRBV5-6	TRBD1	TGTGCCAGCAGCCAGACAGGGGGTGTTGGAGCTTTCTTT	CASSQTGGVGAFF
TRBJ2-2	once	TRBV20-1	TRBD1	TGCAGTGCTAGTCCGGGACAGGGGACCGGGGAGCTGTTTTTT	CSASPGQGTGELFF
TRBJ2-2	.	TRBV7-9	.	TGTGCCAGCAGCCCTCGGGGTAGCGGGAACACCGGGGAGCTGTTTTTT	CASSPRGSGNTGELFF
TRBJ2-5	.	TRBV2	.	TGTGCCAGCAGGGATTTTGGGGGCGGGGAGACCCAGTACTTC	CASRDFGGGETQYF
TRBJ1-1	.	TRBV6-2/TRBV6-3	TRBD1	TGTGCCAGCAGTTACTTTCCGCGGACAGGCGGCCTCACTGAAGCTTTCTTT	CASSYFPRTGGLTEAFF
TRBJ1-2	.	TRBV30	.	TGTGCCTGGAGTGTACTATATGGCTACACCTTC	CAWSVLYGYTF
TRBJ2-5	.	TRBV27	TRBD2	TGTGCCAGCAGTTTACTAGCGGGGGGTAAAGAGACCCAGTACTTC	CASSLLAGGKETQYF
TRBJ1-5	.	TRBV10-3	.	TGTGCCATCAGTGAGTCACAGGGTCGTCAGCCCCAGCATTTT	CAISESQGRQPQHF
TRBJ2-2	.	TRBV5-1	TRBD2	TGCGCCAGCAGCTTGGCTCTAGCGGAGACCGGGGAGCTGTTTTTT	CASSLALAETGELFF
TRBJ1-5	.	TRBV2	TRBD1	TGTGCCAGCAGAGGGGACAGGATCAGCAATCAGCCCCAGCATTTT	CASRGDRISNQPQHF